The 18 T cell receptor beta chains in this list originate from one sample, sequenced in a study of shared clonotypes between healthy human individuals. Repertoires were generated with immunoSEQ multiplex PCR, while TCRdb's copy carries only in-frame clones and drops some. Seen here are roughly 720,000 clones, around 91% observed once, and the top ten hold 30% to 40%. Sequenced sample: memory CD8+ T cells from PBMCs. Indicated subset: CD45RO+ cells pooled with CCR7-negative TemRA cells. The receptor set was obtained from a man aged 18-30 years in good health. Some clones in this sample may be carry-over from other donors' samples.

DNA of the CDR3: TGTGCCAGCAGCGTAGCTAGCGGGAATGAGCAGTTCTTC. As protein: CASSVASGNEQFF. The V gene is TRBV9, the J gene TRBJ2-1; the match to TRBD2 covers 8 bases. This CDR3 is built from 13 residues. Germline trimming cut 0 bases from V and 7 bases from J; bases unmatched to any gene: 0. Germline CDR1 SGDLS, CDR2 YYNGEE.

The chain carries TRBV7-6 and TRBJ2-3; D not resolved. Germline loops: CDR1 SGHVS, CDR2 FNYEAQ. This CDR3 comprises 15 residues. V was trimmed by 2 bases and J by 5 bases, leaving 14 bases between them. CDR3 sequence: CASSLTQSTVDTQYF. The CDR3 nucleotides read TGTGCCAGCAGCTTAACCCAGAGCACAGTAGATACGCAGTATTTT.

This chain joins TRBV28 and TRBJ2-4; D remains unclear. Germline V gene data show CDR1 as MDHEN and CDR2 as SYDVKM. CDR3 length equals 12 residues. V lost 6 bases to trimming and J lost 4 bases, with 7 bases between them. The CDR3 is CASSAQKNIQYF. The CDR3 nucleotides read TGTGCCAGCAGCGCACAGAAAAACATTCAGTACTTC.

The rearrangement uses TRBV30 and TRBJ1-4; D gene uncertain. The ends were cut back, 4 bases at V and 0 bases at J, with 9 bases in the middle. The CDR3 has 14 amino acids. CDR1 and CDR2 (germline): GTSNPN, SVGIG (reference sequence). CDR3 in amino acids: CAWIRKTTNEKLFF. Here the CDR3 DNA reads TGTGCCTGGATTCGGAAGACAACTAATGAAAAACTGTTTTTT.

The V and J genes are TRBV11-2 and TRBJ2-7; 7 positions match TRBD1. Trimming removed 5 bases from V and 3 bases from J; junction bases left unmatched: 4. Germline CDR1 SGHAT, CDR2 FQNNGV. The CDR3 runs 13 residues. In DNA, the CDR3 is TGTGCCAGCAGCAGACAGGGTTACTACGAGCAGTACTTC. The encoded protein is CASSRQGYYEQYF.

The chain combines TRBV5-4 with TRBJ1-2; 7 nucleotides line up with TRBD1. This CDR3 comprises 14 residues. Germline-derived CDR1 and CDR2 are SGHNT and YYREEE (reference sequence). V shed 4 bases and J 4 bases; nucleotides not matched to a gene: 7. CDR3 sequence: CASSPRQGSYGYTF. DNA of the CDR3: TGTGCCAGCAGCCCCCGACAGGGTAGCTATGGCTACACCTTC.

The chain employs TRBV29-1 and TRBJ2-7, with D possibly TRBD1 on 6 matching bases. This CDR3 is built from 12 residues. Trimming shortened V by 7 bases and J by 3 bases, and 13 bases separated the two germline ends. Germline V lookup: CDR1 SQVTM, CDR2 ANQGSEA. Written as DNA, the CDR3 is TGCAGCGCGGGTCAGGGGATCTACGAGCAGTACTTC. This encodes CSAGQGIYEQYF.

As for this clone: Relative to the germline gene, one junction end is altered; a read error may explain this. The chain carries TRBV5-4 and TRBJ2-7, with D maybe TRBD2 (5 bases). CDR1 SGHNT and CDR2 YYREEE come from the germline V gene (reference sequence). This CDR3 comprises 14 residues. CDR3 DNA: TGTGCCAGCAGCTTAATGGGAGATGCCTACGGGCAGTACTTC. Translated, it gives CASSLMGDAYGQYF. Drawing the rest from reference TRBV5-4 and TRBJ2-7, the complete variable domain is ETGVTQSPTHLIKTRGQQVTLRCSSQSGHNTVSWYQQALGQGPQFIFQYYREEENGRGNFPPRFSGLQFPNYSSELNVNALELDDSALYLCASSLMGDAYGQYFGPGTRLTVT.

The chain couples TRBV5-4 to TRBJ2-1; TRBD1 matches at 8 bases. Unmatched junction bases numbered 4, after V lost 0 bases and J lost 8 bases. The CDR3 consists of 14 residues. Germline values: CDR1 SGHNT, CDR2 YYREEE (reference sequence). The DNA for the CDR3 is TGTGCCAGCAGCTTGGAACAGGGGGGCGATGAGCAGTTCTTC. It is translated as CASSLEQGGDEQFF.

This chain links TRBV4-1 with TRBJ1-2; D is perhaps TRBD1 (5 bases). The length of the CDR3 is 14 residues. Germline CDR1 reads MGHRA; CDR2 reads YSYEKL. V lost 4 bases and J lost 2, with 11 bases in between. CDR3 coding DNA: TGCGCCAGCAGCCGACTGGGGGTGAACTATGGCTACACCTTC. It codes for CASSRLGVNYGYTF.

The rearrangement uses TRBV28 and TRBJ1-2, with 8 bases fitting TRBD1. The junction had 6 bases not matched to a gene; V was cut back by 7 bases and J by 5 bases. The germline V gene encodes CDR1 MDHEN and CDR2 SYDVKM. The CDR3 spans 13 residues. The CDR3 protein is CASTEDRVYGYTF. CDR3 in DNA: TGTGCCAGCACCGAGGACAGGGTTTATGGCTACACCTTC.

The chain recombines TRBV7-2 with TRBJ2-3; TRBD2 might be the D (6 bases). Germline CDR1 SGHTA, CDR2 FQGNSA. CDR3 length: 16 residues. The V end was cut by 4 bases, the J end by 3 bases, with 17 bases between. The DNA of the CDR3 is TGTGCCAGCAGCTCGCATGGAGGAGGGCGGACAGATACGCAGTATTTT. Its translation: CASSSHGGGRTDTQYF.

The chain combines TRBV19 with TRBJ2-7, with 9 bases aligning to TRBD2. The CDR3 runs 19 residues. The V gene end was trimmed by 3 bases and the J gene end by 4 bases; junction bases not matched to a gene: 19. CDR1 LNHDA and CDR2 SQIVND come from the germline V gene (reference sequence). The CDR3: CASSIDGRLPREGLYEQYF. In DNA, the CDR3 is TGTGCCAGTAGTATTGACGGGCGGCTGCCGCGGGAGGGCCTTTACGAGCAGTACTTC.

The chain recombines TRBV30 with TRBJ1-1, with D possibly TRBD1 on 6 matching bases. Germline CDR1 reads GTSNPN; CDR2 reads SVGIG (reference sequence). The V end was cut by 3 bases, the J end by 0 bases, with 14 bases between. The CDR3 extends over 15 amino acids. The CDR3 nucleotides read TGTGCCTGGAGCCTCGTCAGGGGACTGAACACTGAAGCTTTCTTT. The encoded protein is CAWSLVRGLNTEAFF.

The rearrangement joins TRBV7-9 to TRBJ2-5, with D hard to call. The germline V gene has CDR1 SEHNR and CDR2 FQNEAQ (reference sequence). The length of the CDR3 is 15 residues. V lost 6 bases, J lost 2 bases, and 16 bases lay in between. The chain's CDR3 is CASRGRTKGQETQYF. The CDR3 DNA reads as TGTGCCAGCAGAGGCAGGACGAAAGGGCAAGAGACCCAGTACTTC.

V is TRBV19 and J is TRBJ2-3, with D perhaps TRBD2 (5 bases). The CDR3 contains 17 residues. The V end was cut by 4 bases, the J end by 2 bases, with 19 bases between. The germline V gene has CDR1 LNHDA and CDR2 SQIVND (reference sequence). This CDR3 is CASSTLGSSRFTDTQYF. The CDR3 DNA sequence: TGTGCCAGTAGTACCTTGGGGAGCAGCAGATTCACAGATACGCAGTATTTT.

The rearrangement uses TRBV9 and TRBJ1-2; maybe TRBD1 (5 bases). Germline lookup yields CDR1 SGDLS and CDR2 YYNGEE. The CDR3 contains 14 residues. V lost 4 bases and J lost 3, with 13 bases in between. The CDR3 here is CASSYAGGDYGYTF. Written as DNA, the CDR3 is TGTGCCAGCAGCTATGCCGGAGGGGACTATGGCTACACCTTC. The complete variable domain, with remaining parts taken from reference TRBV9 and TRBJ1-2, reads DSGVTQTPKHLITATGQRVTLRCSPRSGDLSVYWYQQSLDQGLQFLIQYYNGEERAKGNILERFSAQQFPDLHSELNLSSLELGDSALYFCASSYAGGDYGYTFGSGTRLTVV.

This sequence joins TRBV5-6 and TRBJ1-2, with no clear D. With 1 base removed from V and 13 bases from J, the gap between germline ends came to 17 bases. The CDR3 spans 13 residues. Germline lookup yields CDR1 SGHDT and CDR2 YYEEEE. CDR3 sequence reads: CASSLLSDPLITF. CDR3 DNA sequence: TGTGCCAGCAGCTTGCTCTCTGATCCCCTGATCACCTTC. Together with reference TRBV5-6 and TRBJ1-2, the CDR3 gives the full variable domain: DAGVTQSPTHLIKTRGQQVTLRCSPKSGHDTVSWYQQALGQGPQFIFQYYEEEERQRGNFPDRFSGHQFPNYSSELNVNALLLGDSALYLCASSLLSDPLITFGSGTRLTVV.